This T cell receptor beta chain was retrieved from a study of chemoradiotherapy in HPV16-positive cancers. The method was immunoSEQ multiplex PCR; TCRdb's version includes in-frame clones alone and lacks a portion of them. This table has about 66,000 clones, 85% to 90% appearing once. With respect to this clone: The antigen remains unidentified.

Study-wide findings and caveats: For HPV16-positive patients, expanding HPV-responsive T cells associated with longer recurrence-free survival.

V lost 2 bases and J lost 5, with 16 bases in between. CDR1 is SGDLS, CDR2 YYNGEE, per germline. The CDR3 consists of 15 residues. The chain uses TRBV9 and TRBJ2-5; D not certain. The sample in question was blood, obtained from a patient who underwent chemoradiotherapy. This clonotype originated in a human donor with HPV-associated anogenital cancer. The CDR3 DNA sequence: TGTGCCAGCAGCGTTGGAAAGGCGAACGCGGAGACCCAGTACTTC. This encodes CASSVGKANAETQYF.